This T cell receptor beta chain appears in the sequencing data of a study of identical twins. Study results and limitations: Instead of following the same donors, the conclusions were based on cross-sectional statistical analysis.

Germline CDR1 reads DFQATT; CDR2 reads SNEGSKA (reference sequence). The trim removed 6 bases at V and 7 bases at J, leaving 7 bases unmatched. This CDR3 comprises 14 residues. On this clonotype: Its antigen is as yet unknown.

In TCRdb, the 5' RACE reads were re-called with MiXCR into one record per CDR3 protein. The sample lists around 250,000 distinct CDR3 sequences; approximately 7.1% were seen once. The sample was also reused in another study, on T cells expressing NK-cell markers. This second study notes: Restriction of the sorted population to alpha-beta TCR T cells was achieved in several experiments with an anti-gamma-delta TCR antibody.

Sample: CD8+ T cells sorted from blood. The V call is TRBV20-1, the J call TRBJ2-2; 11 bases line up with TRBD1. The receptor was derived from a woman in her late teens or twenties in good health. The DNA for the CDR3 is TGCAGTGCGACCGGGACAGGGGGTGTCGGGGAGCTGTTTTTT. Its protein product is CSATGTGGVGELFF.